This T cell receptor (beta chain) was sequenced for a study of patients and donors after allogeneic stem cell transplantation. MiXCR was run by TCRdb on the RT-PCR reads, yielding one entry per CDR3 protein. The top ten hold roughly 6.4% of the sample, which has about a million distinct CDR3 sequences, about a sixth seen once. A few counts support this clonotype. The sequence derives from a human donor who was either an allogeneic HSCT recipient or a stem cell or donor lymphocyte infusion donor (not recorded which). It is not recorded whose cells these are; they may come from a transplant donor. The material sequenced was blood, either unsorted or a sorted T cell fraction (not recorded which).

The CDR3 reads CAISFGGGQPQHF. The CDR3 nucleotides are TGTGCCATCAGTTTCGGGGGCGGTCAGCCCCAGCATTTT. The chain couples TRBV10-3 to TRBJ1-5; weak D call: TRBD1 (6 bases). The CDR3 is 13 residues long. Germline CDR1 is ENHRY and CDR2 is SYGVKD. Trimming stripped 5 bases from V and 6 bases from J, with 11 bases between.